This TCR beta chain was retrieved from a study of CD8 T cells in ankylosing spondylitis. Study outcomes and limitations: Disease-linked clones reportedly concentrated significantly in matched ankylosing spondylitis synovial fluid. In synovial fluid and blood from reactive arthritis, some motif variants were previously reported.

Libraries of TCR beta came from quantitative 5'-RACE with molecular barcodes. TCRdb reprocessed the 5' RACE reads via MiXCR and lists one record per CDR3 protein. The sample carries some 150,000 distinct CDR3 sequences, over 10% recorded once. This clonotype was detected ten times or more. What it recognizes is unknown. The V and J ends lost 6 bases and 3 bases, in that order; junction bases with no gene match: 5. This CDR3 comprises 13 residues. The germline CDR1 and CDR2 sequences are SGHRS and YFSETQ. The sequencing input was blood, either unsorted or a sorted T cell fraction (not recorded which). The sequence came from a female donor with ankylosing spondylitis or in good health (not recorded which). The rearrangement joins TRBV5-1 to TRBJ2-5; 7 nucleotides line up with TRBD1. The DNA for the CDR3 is TGCGCCAGCACCAGGGGGACAGAAGAGACCCAGTACTTC. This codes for CASTRGTEETQYF.